The clone carrying this T cell receptor (beta chain) has ten or more counts. The antigen is not known. The data were taken from a study of T cell responses to AZD1222 COVID-19 vaccine. Findings and caveats of the study: Donors skewed white British and female; clonal diversity was possibly underestimated.

V was trimmed by 3 bases and J by 4 bases, leaving 15 bases between them. This CDR3 is 15 amino acids long. Looked up from germline, CDR1 is SNHLY and CDR2 is FYNNEI. Sequenced by immunoSEQ multiplex PCR; TCRdb stores in-frame clones only, minus some. This table has 120,000 or so clones, approximately 89% appearing once. The gene calls are TRBV2 and TRBJ1-1, with D possibly being TRBD1 (5 bases). The receptor was derived from an adult in good health. Material: peripheral blood, obtained on day 0 of AZD1222 vaccination. CDR3 protein: CASSDPGQRATEAFF. As DNA, the CDR3 is TGTGCCAGCAGTGACCCCGGACAAAGAGCCACTGAAGCTTTCTTT.